This T cell receptor beta chain was recorded in a study of cytomegalovirus exposure and HLA in healthy donors. Study overall: Among the approximately 380 donors who were genotyped, approximately 83% fell in the genetic ancestry cluster that is associated with self-reported Caucasian donors.

Remarks on this clone: The antigen is unknown.

13 Jbeta primers and 60 Vbeta primers were used for the PCR. Here immunoSEQ multiplex PCR was the method, and the copy in TCRdb shows in-frame clones only, minus some. The data show around 300,000 clones, around two thirds seen once. Germline assignment: CDR1 SGDLS and CDR2 YYNGEE. There are 15 residues in the CDR3. Germline trimming cut 4 bases from V and 1 base from J; bases unmatched to any gene: 4. Notes on the study in general: In a later analysis, an Asian-associated ancestry cluster reportedly showed fewer N-insertions than the 666-donor mean. It is likely that the observed cluster of highly shared sequence variants was a sequencing artifact. Beyond CMV serostatus, there was no information to go on about immune exposure.

Sequencing input: PBMCs. The chain recombines TRBV9 with TRBJ2-3; TRBD1 agrees at 9 bases. This clonotype originated in a female donor in good health and CMV-seronegative. CDR3 amino acids: CASSPGTGRTDTQYF. The CDR3 DNA is TGTGCCAGCAGCCCCGGGACAGGGCGCACAGATACGCAGTATTTT.